A selection of T cell receptor beta chains follows, all from one sample in a study of shared clonotypes between healthy human individuals. Assay used: immunoSEQ multiplex PCR; TCRdb lists only in-frame clones, some missing. The top ten hold around 0.058% of the sample, which has some 580,000 clones, around 97% seen once. Input material: naive CD4+ T cells sorted from blood. These receptors all come from a woman in her 30s in good health. The CDR3 runs from the conserved cysteine through the conserved F or W. D genes are given only for firm matches. Clone size is not always given. Where it is, it says once, few, many or a class for expanded clones.

len: 13
d_gene: NA
j_gene: TRBJ2-2
abundance: NA
v_gene: TRBV5-1
CDR3aa: CASSPQDTGELFF
CDR3nt: TGCGCCAGCAGCCCACAGGACACCGGGGAGCTGTTTTTT

len: 11
d_gene: NA
j_gene: TRBJ1-2
abundance: NA
v_gene: TRBV29-1
CDR3aa: CSVDKVYGYTF
CDR3nt: TGCAGCGTTGATAAGGTCTATGGCTACACCTTC

len: 17
d_gene: NA
j_gene: TRBJ2-3
abundance: NA
v_gene: TRBV5-1
CDR3aa: CASSLAPGLSSTDTQYF
CDR3nt: TGCGCCAGCAGCTTGGCCCCAGGACTTTCTAGCACAGATACGCAGTATTTT

len: 15
d_gene: NA
j_gene: TRBJ2-7
abundance: NA
v_gene: TRBV6-1
CDR3aa: CASSLGAGWTYEQYF
CDR3nt: TGTGCCAGCAGTCTCGGGGCGGGGTGGACCTACGAGCAGTACTTC

len: 16
d_gene: TRBD2
j_gene: TRBJ2-7
abundance: NA
v_gene: TRBV28
CDR3aa: CASSPITAGGGYEQYF
CDR3nt: TGTGCCAGCAGTCCGATTACAGCGGGGGGAGGCTACGAGCAGTACTTC

len: 17
d_gene: TRBD2
j_gene: TRBJ2-1
abundance: NA
v_gene: TRBV11-2
CDR3aa: CASSLAAPGLAGARQFF
CDR3nt: TGTGCCAGCAGCTTGGCCGCCCCGGGACTAGCGGGAGCCCGACAGTTCTTC

len: 14
d_gene: NA
j_gene: TRBJ2-7
abundance: NA
v_gene: TRBV28
CDR3aa: CASSLSGAIYEQYF
CDR3nt: TGTGCCAGCAGTTTATCGGGGGCTATCTACGAGCAGTACTTC

len: 12
d_gene: NA
j_gene: TRBJ2-7
abundance: NA
v_gene: TRBV28
CDR3aa: CASSWGRYEQYF
CDR3nt: TGTGCCAGCAGTTGGGGACGATACGAGCAGTACTTC

len: 14
d_gene: TRBD2
j_gene: TRBJ2-5
abundance: NA
v_gene: TRBV7-3
CDR3aa: CASSPGPAGETQYF
CDR3nt: TGTGCCAGCAGCCCAGGGCCAGCGGGGGAGACCCAGTACTTC

len: 18
d_gene: TRBD1
j_gene: TRBJ2-4
abundance: NA
v_gene: TRBV7-9
CDR3aa: CASSFRDRTKNGKNIQYF
CDR3nt: TGTGCCAGCAGCTTCCGGGACAGGACCAAAAACGGCAAAAACATTCAGTACTTC

len: 16
d_gene: TRBD1
j_gene: TRBJ2-3
abundance: NA
v_gene: TRBV6-4
CDR3aa: CASSSPRTDRTDTQYF
CDR3nt: TGTGCCAGCAGCTCGCCTCGGACGGACAGGACAGATACGCAGTATTTT

len: 12
d_gene: NA
j_gene: TRBJ1-5
abundance: NA
v_gene: TRBV19
CDR3aa: CASRDSNQPQHF
CDR3nt: TGTGCCAGTAGGGACAGCAATCAGCCCCAGCATTTT

len: 14
d_gene: NA
j_gene: TRBJ2-4
abundance: NA
v_gene: TRBV5-6
CDR3aa: CASSLLLAKNIQYF
CDR3nt: TGTGCCAGCAGCTTATTACTAGCCAAAAACATTCAGTACTTC

len: 15
d_gene: TRBD2
j_gene: TRBJ2-3
abundance: NA
v_gene: TRBV15
CDR3aa: CATSAKREGPDTQYF
CDR3nt: TGTGCCACCAGCGCCAAGCGGGAGGGCCCAGATACGCAGTATTTT

len: 15
d_gene: NA
j_gene: TRBJ1-2
abundance: NA
v_gene: TRBV7-9
CDR3aa: CASSLEGREPGGYTF
CDR3nt: TGTGCCAGCAGCTTAGAGGGCAGGGAGCCGGGTGGCTACACCTTC

len: 18
d_gene: NA
j_gene: TRBJ2-3
abundance: NA
v_gene: TRBV6-1
CDR3aa: CASSEYPQSSYSTDTQYF
CDR3nt: TGTGCCAGCAGTGAATACCCGCAGAGCAGTTACTCCACAGATACGCAGTATTTT

len: 12
d_gene: NA
j_gene: TRBJ2-7
abundance: NA
v_gene: TRBV10-2
CDR3aa: CASKDRAYEQYF
CDR3nt: TGCGCCAGCAAAGACAGAGCCTACGAGCAGTACTTC

len: 14
d_gene: NA
j_gene: TRBJ2-7
abundance: NA
v_gene: TRBV5-8
CDR3aa: CASRTGAGRPEQYF
CDR3nt: TGTGCCAGCAGGACCGGGGCCGGGCGCCCCGAGCAGTACTTC

len: 14
d_gene: TRBD1
j_gene: TRBJ1-2
abundance: NA
v_gene: TRBV7-9
CDR3aa: CASSQHTRGIGYTF
CDR3nt: TGTGCCAGCAGCCAACATACCAGGGGGATTGGCTACACCTTC

len: 16
d_gene: NA
j_gene: TRBJ1-4
abundance: NA
v_gene: TRBV25-1
CDR3aa: CASAAPGDLLFEKLFF
CDR3nt: TGTGCCAGCGCTGCTCCTGGGGACCTCCTTTTTGAAAAACTGTTTTTT

len: 12
d_gene: NA
j_gene: TRBJ2-7
abundance: NA
v_gene: TRBV7-2
CDR3aa: CASSLGSYEQYF
CDR3nt: TGTGCCAGCAGCTTGGGCTCCTACGAGCAGTACTTC

len: 14
d_gene: NA
j_gene: TRBJ1-4
abundance: NA
v_gene: TRBV6-5
CDR3aa: CATGKGKTNEKLFF
CDR3nt: TGTGCAACCGGGAAAGGGAAAACTAATGAAAAACTGTTTTTT

len: 22
d_gene: TRBD1
j_gene: TRBJ2-6
abundance: NA
v_gene: TRBV23-1
CDR3aa: CASSQNCIGKGQGASGANVLTF
CDR3nt: TGCGCCAGCAGTCAAAATTGCATCGGGAAAGGACAGGGGGCCTCTGGGGCCAACGTCCTGACTTTC

len: 14
d_gene: NA
j_gene: TRBJ2-6
abundance: NA
v_gene: TRBV27
CDR3aa: CASSPPPGANVLTF
CDR3nt: TGTGCCAGCAGTCCCCCACCTGGGGCCAACGTCCTGACTTTC

len: 17
d_gene: TRBD2
j_gene: TRBJ2-3
abundance: NA
v_gene: TRBV19
CDR3aa: CASSGLAGAVWTDTQYF
CDR3nt: TGTGCCAGTAGTGGACTAGCGGGAGCGGTATGGACAGATACGCAGTATTTT

len: 17
d_gene: TRBD1
j_gene: TRBJ1-6
abundance: NA
v_gene: TRBV10-3
CDR3aa: CAISGNPGQPADSPLHF
CDR3nt: TGTGCCATCAGTGGAAATCCGGGACAGCCGGCGGATTCACCCCTCCACTTT

len: 14
d_gene: NA
j_gene: TRBJ2-7
abundance: once
v_gene: TRBV18
CDR3aa: CASSPAGAGAEQYF
CDR3nt: TGTGCCAGCTCCCCCGCCGGGGCCGGGGCCGAGCAGTACTTC

len: 14
d_gene: NA
j_gene: TRBJ1-1
abundance: NA
v_gene: TRBV27
CDR3aa: CASRWGGQRAEAFF
CDR3nt: TGTGCCAGCAGATGGGGTGGACAAAGGGCTGAAGCTTTCTTT

len: 14
d_gene: TRBD1
j_gene: TRBJ1-3
abundance: NA
v_gene: TRBV7-8
CDR3aa: CASSPRTGGNTIYF
CDR3nt: TGTGCCAGCAGCCCGCGGACAGGGGGAAACACCATATATTTT

len: 15
d_gene: TRBD2
j_gene: TRBJ2-5
abundance: NA
v_gene: TRBV7-6
CDR3aa: CASSLGGRAQETQYF
CDR3nt: TGTGCCAGCAGCTTAGGAGGGAGGGCCCAAGAGACCCAGTACTTC

len: 14
d_gene: NA
j_gene: TRBJ1-1
abundance: NA
v_gene: TRBV28
CDR3aa: CASSLGTLGTEAFF
CDR3nt: TGTGCCAGCAGTTTGGGGACCTTGGGGACTGAAGCTTTCTTT

len: 14
d_gene: NA
j_gene: TRBJ2-5
abundance: NA
v_gene: TRBV19
CDR3aa: CASSRGYRVETQYF
CDR3nt: TGTGCCAGTAGTAGAGGATACAGGGTAGAGACCCAGTACTTC

len: 15
d_gene: NA
j_gene: TRBJ1-1
abundance: NA
v_gene: TRBV15
CDR3aa: CATSRGTDLNTEAFF
CDR3nt: TGTGCCACCAGCAGAGGGACAGACCTCAACACTGAAGCTTTCTTT

len: 18
d_gene: TRBD2
j_gene: TRBJ2-6
abundance: NA
v_gene: TRBV5-1
CDR3aa: CASSKTSGGLSGANVLTF
CDR3nt: TGCGCCAGCAGCAAGACTAGCGGGGGACTTTCTGGGGCCAACGTCCTGACTTTC

len: 14
d_gene: NA
j_gene: TRBJ1-2
abundance: once
v_gene: TRBV28
CDR3aa: CASSLGAMYYGYTF
CDR3nt: TGTGCCAGCAGTTTAGGGGCAATGTACTATGGCTACACCTTC

len: 13
d_gene: NA
j_gene: TRBJ2-7
abundance: NA
v_gene: TRBV6-6
CDR3aa: CASTRVGSYEQYF
CDR3nt: TGTGCCAGCACCCGGGTGGGTTCCTACGAGCAGTACTTC

len: 14
d_gene: NA
j_gene: TRBJ2-7
abundance: NA
v_gene: TRBV29-1
CDR3aa: CSVVLARGGYEQYF
CDR3nt: TGCAGCGTTGTTCTCGCCAGGGGCGGGTACGAGCAGTACTTC

len: 14
d_gene: NA
j_gene: TRBJ2-1
abundance: NA
v_gene: TRBV7-7
CDR3aa: CASSLGPSLDEQFF
CDR3nt: TGTGCCAGCAGCTTAGGTCCCTCTTTGGATGAGCAGTTCTTC

len: 13
d_gene: NA
j_gene: TRBJ1-1
abundance: NA
v_gene: TRBV7-2
CDR3aa: CASSQAANTEAFF
CDR3nt: TGTGCCAGCAGCCAGGCGGCGAACACTGAAGCTTTCTTT

len: 16
d_gene: TRBD1
j_gene: TRBJ2-7
abundance: NA
v_gene: TRBV4-2
CDR3aa: CASSHPTGDFSYEQYF
CDR3nt: TGTGCCAGCAGCCACCCAACAGGGGATTTTTCCTACGAGCAGTACTTC

len: 16
d_gene: NA
j_gene: TRBJ1-3
abundance: once
v_gene: TRBV7-2
CDR3aa: CASSLSTDASGNTIYF
CDR3nt: TGTGCCAGCAGCTTGTCCACAGACGCCTCTGGAAACACCATATATTTT

len: 16
d_gene: NA
j_gene: TRBJ2-7
abundance: NA
v_gene: TRBV5-6
CDR3aa: CASSWGVGVPSYEQYF
CDR3nt: TGTGCCAGCAGCTGGGGCGTTGGGGTGCCCTCCTACGAGCAGTACTTC

len: 11
d_gene: NA
j_gene: TRBJ2-1
abundance: NA
v_gene: TRBV20-1
CDR3aa: CSARGQNEQFF
CDR3nt: TGCAGTGCTAGAGGGCAAAATGAGCAGTTCTTC

len: 21
d_gene: TRBD2
j_gene: TRBJ2-2
abundance: NA
v_gene: TRBV4-1
CDR3aa: CASSQTRQGTGLAGSTGELFF
CDR3nt: TGCGCCAGCAGCCAGACGAGACAGGGGACTGGACTAGCGGGAAGTACCGGGGAGCTGTTTTTT

len: 15
d_gene: NA
j_gene: TRBJ2-4
abundance: NA
v_gene: TRBV11-2
CDR3aa: CASSRVDLAKNIQYF
CDR3nt: TGTGCCAGCAGTCGGGTTGATCTGGCCAAAAACATTCAGTACTTC

len: 14
d_gene: NA
j_gene: TRBJ1-1
abundance: NA
v_gene: TRBV28
CDR3aa: CASSLMLQNTEAFF
CDR3nt: TGTGCCAGCAGTTTAATGCTGCAGAACACTGAAGCTTTCTTT

len: 15
d_gene: NA
j_gene: TRBJ2-2
abundance: NA
v_gene: TRBV2
CDR3aa: CASNRQTPATGELFF
CDR3nt: TGTGCCAGCAACAGACAGACCCCCGCCACCGGGGAGCTGTTTTTT

len: 12
d_gene: NA
j_gene: TRBJ1-2
abundance: NA
v_gene: TRBV28
CDR3aa: CASSLLNYGYTF
CDR3nt: TGTGCCAGCAGCCTCCTCAACTATGGCTACACCTTC

len: 15
d_gene: TRBD1
j_gene: TRBJ2-7
abundance: NA
v_gene: TRBV7-3
CDR3aa: CASSGRPGQGYEQYF
CDR3nt: TGTGCCAGCAGCGGACGGCCGGGACAGGGTTACGAGCAGTACTTC

len: 16
d_gene: TRBD2
j_gene: TRBJ2-3
abundance: NA
v_gene: TRBV27
CDR3aa: CASTEGDAGGPDTQYF
CDR3nt: TGTGCCAGCACCGAAGGAGACGCGGGAGGGCCGGATACGCAGTATTTT

len: 14
d_gene: NA
j_gene: TRBJ2-7
abundance: NA
v_gene: TRBV25-1
CDR3aa: CASRDGGLLYRQYF
CDR3nt: TGTGCCAGCAGGGACGGGGGGCTGCTCTACCGGCAGTACTTC